The 17 T cell receptor beta chains below come from one sample, sequenced in a study of T cells after somatic rescue of genetic block. Measured with immunoSEQ multiplex PCR; TCRdb has only the in-frame clones, and not every one. The repertoire includes 70,000 or so clones, 85% to 95% of them detected once, and 2.9% sits in the top ten. Sequenced: peripheral blood mononuclear cells (PBMCs). The receptors originated from a man aged 40-50 years.

The V call is TRBV19, the J call TRBJ1-3; TRBD1 matches at 12 bases. With V trimmed by 8 bases and J by 4 bases, 6 bases remained unmatched. The CDR3 sequence is 15 residues long. The V gene's germline CDR1 is LNHDA and CDR2 SQIVND (reference sequence). The CDR3 region is CASRPGTGGGNTIYF. The CDR3 region has the DNA TGTGCCAGTCGTCCCGGGACAGGGGGCGGAAACACCATATATTTT.

The CDR3 nucleotides are TGTGCCAGCACTAGAACGGGGGCCGTCTCCTACGAGCAGTACTTC. Its protein is CASTRTGAVSYEQYF. The chain employs TRBV6-5 and TRBJ2-7, with D perhaps TRBD1 or TRBD2 (6 bases each). The CDR3 is 15 residues long. The germline V and J ends were trimmed by 7 bases and 0 bases, with 16 bases remaining between them. From germline, CDR1 is MNHEY and CDR2 SVGAGI.

The chain has TRBV4-1 and TRBJ2-3, with TRBD1 identical over 8 bases. Germline assignment: CDR1 MGHRA and CDR2 YSYEKL. V trimming: 0 bases; J trimming: 0 bases; junction bases outside the gene matches: 14. The CDR3 length is 20 residues. CDR3 nucleotide sequence: TGCGCCAGCAGCCAAGAGGGGGACAGGTCACCGGGAGCTAGCACAGATACGCAGTATTTT. Its translation is CASSQEGDRSPGASTDTQYF.

The chain carries TRBV7-8 and TRBJ2-7; D might be TRBD1 (5 bases). This CDR3 region has 16 residues. The ends were cut back, 0 bases at V and 2 bases at J, with 14 bases in the middle. The germline gives CDR1 SGHVS, CDR2 FQNEAQ. The CDR3 reads CASSLARVQVPYEQYF. In DNA, the CDR3 is TGTGCCAGCAGCTTAGCGCGAGTACAGGTCCCCTACGAGCAGTACTTC.

The CDR3 bases are TGTGCCAGCAGCTTAGTCTACGGGAGGCCCTCTGGGGCCAACGTCCTGACTTTC. Translation: CASSLVYGRPSGANVLTF. The gene calls are TRBV7-2 and TRBJ2-6, with 7 bases lining up with TRBD2. The germline gives CDR1 SGHTA, CDR2 FQGNSA. The CDR3 extends over 18 amino acids. The ends lost 1 base at V and 0 bases at J; junction bases unmatched: 6.

The chain recombines TRBV7-2 with TRBJ2-3; D might be TRBD1 (5 bases). The CDR3 is made up of 12 amino acids. Germline CDR1 and CDR2: SGHTA and FQGNSA. The germline V and J ends were trimmed by 6 bases and 4 bases, with 8 bases remaining between them. CDR3 protein: CASRLGPDTQYF. In nucleotides, the CDR3 is TGTGCCAGCAGGCTGGGGCCAGATACGCAGTATTTT.

The V gene is TRBV6-6, the J gene TRBJ2-7, with D possibly matching TRBD1 (6 bases). The CDR3 is 16 residues long. V shed 2 bases and J shed 3 bases, with 17 bases lying between them. From germline, CDR1 is MNHNY and CDR2 SVGAGI (reference sequence). Here the CDR3 DNA reads TGTGCCAGCAGTTACCCAACATCGGCAGGGGACTACGAGCAGTACTTC. Translation gives CASSYPTSAGDYEQYF.

The chain has TRBV7-6 and TRBJ2-5; possibly TRBD2 for D (6 bases). The germline V gene encodes CDR1 SGHVS and CDR2 FNYEAQ. CDR3 length: 15 residues. Trimming removed 5 bases from V and 1 base from J, with 14 bases in between. This CDR3 is CASSPGLLSQETQYF. CDR3 in DNA: TGTGCCAGCAGCCCGGGACTCTTAAGCCAAGAGACCCAGTACTTC.

The chain couples TRBV6-5 to TRBJ2-3, with a weak D call TRBD2 (6 bases). Trimming took 2 bases from V and 3 from J, leaving 12 bases between them. The CDR3 length is 15 residues. CDR1 is MNHEY and CDR2 is SVGAGI in the germline V gene. The CDR3 region is CASSYPGGTTDTQYF. In DNA form, the CDR3 reads TGTGCCAGCAGTTACCCTGGAGGGACGACAGATACGCAGTATTTT.

The V call is TRBV19, the J call TRBJ2-7, with D uncertain. CDR1 and CDR2 (germline): LNHDA, SQIVND (reference sequence). Trimming stripped 6 bases from V and 3 bases from J, with 9 bases between. The CDR3 runs 12 residues. The CDR3, as DNA: TGTGCCAGTAGGGGTCCCTTCTACGAGCAGTACTTC. Translating gives CASRGPFYEQYF.

This clone showed up just once. V is TRBV4-2 and J is TRBJ2-1; D is unresolved. The CDR3 is 14 residues long. Germline lookup yields CDR1 LGHNA and CDR2 YNFKEQ. Trimming left V 1 base short and J 7 bases short, with 11 bases between. CDR3 sequence (DNA): TGTGCCAGCAGCCAAGTCTGGGCCGGGAATGAGCAGTTCTTC. Its translation: CASSQVWAGNEQFF.

The chain combines TRBV7-8 with TRBJ2-5; weak D call: TRBD2 (6 bases). Trimming stripped 3 bases from V and 2 bases from J, with 16 bases between. This CDR3 is 16 amino acids long. Germline-derived CDR1 and CDR2 are SGHVS and FQNEAQ. DNA of the CDR3: TGTGCCAGCAGCTTCGCCCCGACTAGATCGCAAGAGACCCAGTACTTC. Translating it yields CASSFAPTRSQETQYF. Filled out from reference TRBV7-8 and TRBJ2-5, the complete variable domain reads GAGVSQSPRYKVAKRGQDVALRCDPISGHVSLFWYQQALGQGPEFLTYFQNEAQLDKSGLPSDRFFAERPEGSVSTLKIQRTQQEDSAVYLCASSFAPTRSQETQYFGPGTRLLVL.

This clone came up once. For the CDR3, the DNA is TGTGCCTGGAGAGGGTCAGGCAACACAGATACGCAGTATTTT. Translated, it gives CAWRGSGNTDTQYF. The rearrangement links TRBV30 to TRBJ2-3; D gene unclear. Trimming cost V 3 bases and J 2 bases, with 12 bases left between them. The CDR3 runs to 14 residues. Germline assignment: CDR1 GTSNPN and CDR2 SVGIG (reference sequence).

This chain connects TRBV6-1 to TRBJ2-1; 15 bases are a match to TRBD2. V lost 5 bases and J lost 6; bases outside the gene matches: 2. This CDR3 spans 15 amino acids. Germline values: CDR1 MNHNS, CDR2 SASEGT. CDR3 DNA sequence: TGTGCCAGCAGTTGGACTAGCGGGAGGGCCAATGAGCAGTTCTTC. Protein product: CASSWTSGRANEQFF.

The table lists this clone with a count of one. The chain is built from TRBV7-8 and TRBJ2-1; D ambiguous. The CDR3 extends over 15 amino acids. Germline V lookup: CDR1 SGHVS, CDR2 FQNEAQ. Trimming removed 0 bases at V and 4 bases at J, with 10 bases between. This chain's CDR3 is CASSLAGAEYNEQFF. The CDR3, as DNA: TGTGCCAGCAGCTTAGCAGGAGCAGAGTACAATGAGCAGTTCTTC. Supplemented by reference TRBV7-8 and TRBJ2-1, the full variable domain reads GAGVSQSPRYKVAKRGQDVALRCDPISGHVSLFWYQQALGQGPEFLTYFQNEAQLDKSGLPSDRFFAERPEGSVSTLKIQRTQQEDSAVYLCASSLAGAEYNEQFFGPGTRLTVL.

V usage is TRBV30 and J usage is TRBJ2-1; D gene uncertain. V gave up 0 bases and J gave up 8 bases, with 11 bases separating them. Germline V lookup: CDR1 GTSNPN, CDR2 SVGIG (reference sequence). CDR3 size: 13 residues. The CDR3 loop reads CAWSVSSFDEQFF. The CDR3 DNA sequence: TGTGCCTGGAGTGTCTCGTCTTTCGATGAGCAGTTCTTC.

This chain connects TRBV10-3 to TRBJ1-3, with D maybe TRBD1 (5 bases). Germline V lookup: CDR1 ENHRY, CDR2 SYGVKD. Trimming took 6 bases from V and 4 from J, leaving 16 bases between them. The CDR3 contains 15 residues. CDR3 amino acids: CAIRGEGAGGNTIYF. CDR3 in DNA: TGTGCCATCAGAGGTGAAGGGGCAGGGGGAAACACCATATATTTT.